This TCR beta chain was observed in a study of blood T cell repertoires in COVID-19. Clones were sequenced by immunoSEQ multiplex PCR, and TCRdb holds only the in-frame ones, with some missing. The sample has around 40,000 clones, more than 65% seen once; the top ten hold roughly 21%. This CDR3 region has 15 residues. CDR1 is SGHRS, CDR2 YFSETQ, per germline. The J segment lost 7 bases and the V segment lost 5 bases, leaving 12 bases of the junction unmatched. This chain joins TRBV5-1 and TRBJ2-7, with 10 bases fitting TRBD1. Sequenced sample: peripheral blood. The receptor was derived from a man between 70 and 80 years old with acute or convalescent COVID-19. The CDR3 loop reads CASRRDRGDSGEQYF. The CDR3 DNA follows: TGCGCCAGCAGAAGGGACAGGGGAGATTCTGGAGAGCAGTACTTC.